This T cell receptor beta chain derives from a study of cytomegalovirus exposure and HLA in healthy donors. V was clipped by 0 bases and J by 4 bases, with 13 bases between them. CDR3 length equals 16 residues. Germline-derived CDR1 and CDR2 are LGHNT and FRNRAP. Sampled while nominally healthy, donors likely had unrecorded immune exposures. Both 60 Vbeta primers and 13 Jbeta primers went into the PCR. The protocol was immunoSEQ multiplex PCR, while the TCRdb copy is restricted to in-frame clones and leaves out a portion. The sample gives about 190,000 clones, over 75% of which show up once; 3.8% is in the top ten. Whole-study results and caveats: Later analysis suggested links between common viral pathogens and several top significant clusters. The authors later linked a missense DCLRE1C variant to TCR beta V- and J-gene trimming. The authors listed around 150 TCR beta chains as cytomegalovirus-associated.

A word on this clone: Its antigen is unknown.

Sequenced: PBMCs. The chain recombines TRBV12-5 with TRBJ1-5, with TRBD1 as a possible D gene (5 bases). The origin of this receptor is a man in his fifties in good health and CMV-seronegative. CDR3 region: CASGLVLNRMNQPQHF. CDR3 DNA sequence: TGTGCTAGTGGTTTGGTACTGAACAGGATGAATCAGCCCCAGCATTTT.